This TCR beta chain was sequenced in a study of human T cells and chemical hapten exposure. Study overall: DPC 0.01% went on the upper back by patch test, with reading at 6 days.

General study results and limits: TCRs exceeding 1 in 1000 frequency stayed unchanged with DPC sensitization.

In TCRdb, the RACE reads were re-called with MiXCR into one record per CDR3 protein. The table lists 360,000 or so distinct CDR3 sequences, roughly 6.3% of them singletons. Germline assignment: CDR1 SGDLS and CDR2 YYNGEE. CDR3 size: 14 residues. Time point in this sample: patch test 2, 6 weeks after DPC sensitization. Indicated treatment: therapeutic diphenylcyclopropenone sensitization with weekly scalp DPC. Alopecia patients deemed DPC-suitable, aged 18 to 70, excluding pregnancy. Sequencing started from total RNA isolated from unfractionated whole blood. This clonotype was observed a handful of times. Its antigen is currently unknown. A read error may produce the germline difference seen at one junction end.

V gene TRBV9 combines with J gene TRBJ2-3, with no clear D. The sequence derives from a woman under 30 with alopecia areata. Some clones in this sample may be carry-over from other donors' samples. The sample in question was whole blood, obtained in connection with sensitization to the hapten diphenylcyclopropenone (DPC). CDR3 in DNA: TGTGCAAGCAGCGTCTTACTGGGCACAGATACGCAGTATTTT. Residues: CASSVLLGTDTQYF.